The 26 T cell receptor beta chains below all came from one sample that was sequenced in a study of cytomegalovirus exposure and HLA in healthy donors. In the PCR, 60 Vbeta and 13 Jbeta primers were used. Produced via immunoSEQ multiplex PCR; TCRdb's table is partial and in-frame only. Counted here are some 140,000 clones, under 80% occurring once; the ten biggest clones make up roughly 8.8%. Input material: PBMCs. The source is a woman in her forties or fifties in good health and CMV-seropositive.

The chain carries TRBV18 and TRBJ2-7; 9 nucleotides agree with TRBD2. The CDR3 is 16 amino acids. V trimming: 3 bases; J trimming: 3 bases; junction bases outside the gene matches: 9. CDR1 and CDR2 from the germline V gene are KGHSH and LQKENI. CDR3 amino acids: CASSPRQASGVYEQYF. CDR3 bases: TGTGCCAGCTCACCTCGCCAGGCTAGCGGGGTCTACGAGCAGTACTTC.

This clone was seen once. This chain uses TRBV29-1 with TRBJ2-3; D gene unclear. V was trimmed by 2 bases and J by 0 bases, leaving 15 bases between them. The CDR3 extends over 16 amino acids. CDR1 is SQVTM and CDR2 is ANQGSEA in the germline V gene. As DNA, the CDR3 is TGCAGCGTTGAATGGTCGGAGCCAACTAGCACAGATACGCAGTATTTT. Its translation is CSVEWSEPTSTDTQYF.

V and J are TRBV19 and TRBJ1-2, with a possible D match to TRBD1 (5 bases). The length of the CDR3 is 13 residues. The V gene's germline CDR1 is LNHDA and CDR2 SQIVND (reference sequence). The V and J ends lost 6 bases and 6 bases respectively, with 14 bases between them. This CDR3 is CASSIQEGNGYTF. CDR3 DNA sequence: TGTGCCAGTAGCATACAGGAGGGAAATGGCTACACCTTC. Variable domain in full (rest from reference TRBV19 and TRBJ1-2): DGGITQSPKYLFRKEGQNVTLSCEQNLNHDAMYWYRQDPGQGLRLIYYSQIVNDFQKGDIAEGYSVSREKKESFPLTVTSAQKNPTAFYLCASSIQEGNGYTFGSGTRLTVV.

As DNA, the CDR3 is TGTGCCAGCAGCTTAGGGGCGGGGCGGGGGGGATCAGATACGCAGTATTTT. Its protein product is CASSLGAGRGGSDTQYF. The gene calls are TRBV7-2 and TRBJ2-3, with TRBD2 matching over 9 bases. Germline CDR1 and CDR2: SGHTA and FQGNSA. J lost 4 bases, V lost 1 base, and 9 bases had no gene match. The CDR3 covers 17 residues.

This clone turned up a few times. The DNA for the CDR3 is TGTGCCAGCAGCCAAGGATACAGGGGAGAGAATGAAAAACTGTTTTTT. It specifies CASSQGYRGENEKLFF. The chain has TRBV4-2 and TRBJ1-4, with 7 positions matching TRBD1. There are 16 residues in the CDR3. Per germline, CDR1 LGHNA and CDR2 YNFKEQ. V shed 1 base, J shed 5 bases, and the junction held 7 bases outside the gene matches.

This clone was detected a few times. The chain links TRBV29-1 to TRBJ2-7, with 8 bases identical to TRBD1. Germline CDR1 is SQVTM and CDR2 is ANQGSEA. This CDR3 has 13 amino acids. Germline trimming cut 2 bases from V and 6 bases from J; bases unmatched to any gene: 6. CDR3 DNA: TGCAGCGTTGAACCAGGGGGCTTAGGCGAGCAGTACTTC. It translates to CSVEPGGLGEQYF.

The chain employs TRBV5-6 and TRBJ1-6, with 7 bases matching TRBD1. The CDR3 has 16 residues. V lost 3 bases and J lost 7; bases outside the gene matches: 10. Germline V gene data show CDR1 as SGHDT and CDR2 as YYEEEE. This CDR3 reads CASSYTGDALNSPLHF. The CDR3 nucleotides are TGTGCCAGCAGCTACACAGGGGACGCCTTAAATTCACCCCTCCACTTT. Together with reference TRBV5-6 and TRBJ1-6, the CDR3 gives the full variable domain: DAGVTQSPTHLIKTRGQQVTLRCSPKSGHDTVSWYQQALGQGPQFIFQYYEEEERQRGNFPDRFSGHQFPNYSSELNVNALLLGDSALYLCASSYTGDALNSPLHFGNGTRLTVT.

The sample holds a few counts of this clone. One end of the junction does not line up with germline, which may come from a read error. The chain links TRBV4-2 to TRBJ1-1; 9 positions match TRBD1. The CDR3 sequence is 15 residues long. Per the germline V gene, CDR1 is LGHNA and CDR2 is YNFKEQ. CDR3 loop: CASSQEDEGQGETFF. In DNA, the CDR3 is TGTGCCAGCAGCCAAGAAGACGAGGGACAGGGTGAAACTTTCTTT.

This sequence joins TRBV27 and TRBJ1-1, with a weak D call TRBD1 (5 bases). Trimming pared 2 bases from V and 6 bases from J, leaving 13 bases between. The CDR3 has 14 amino acids. The germline V gene encodes CDR1 MNHEY and CDR2 SMNVEV (reference sequence). CDR3 bases: TGTGCCAGCAGTTTACGGGGGTCTTACGCTGAAGCTTTCTTT. Protein: CASSLRGSYAEAFF.

CDR3 residues: CSLGPDTQYF. CDR3 nucleotide sequence: TGCAGCCTGGGGCCAGATACGCAGTATTTT. The V gene is TRBV29-1, the J gene TRBJ2-3; D is possibly TRBD1 (5 bases). The CDR3 is made up of 10 amino acids. Germline CDR1 is SQVTM and CDR2 is ANQGSEA. V was trimmed by 8 bases and J by 4 bases, leaving 7 bases between them.

This clone occurred once. The rearrangement links TRBV5-4 to TRBJ1-2; maybe TRBD1 (5 bases). The CDR3 loop spans 13 amino acids. Trimming removed 6 bases at V and 7 bases at J, with 16 bases between. Germline-derived CDR1 and CDR2 are SGHNT and YYREEE (reference sequence). CDR3 DNA sequence: TGTGCCAGCACAATAGGGGAGGGCCCTGGCTACACCTTC. Translating it yields CASTIGEGPGYTF.

The chain combines TRBV4-3 with TRBJ2-2, with D hard to call. Germline V gives CDR1 LGHNA, CDR2 YSLEER. V lost 4 bases to trimming and J lost 0 bases, with 6 bases between them. This CDR3 region has 14 residues. DNA for the CDR3: TGCGCCAGCAGCCGTCAGACGAACACCGGGGAGCTGTTTTTT. Protein sequence: CASSRQTNTGELFF.

The chain has TRBV5-1 and TRBJ2-2; tentatively, D is TRBD1 (6 bases). V was clipped by 3 bases and J by 0 bases, with 12 bases between them. This CDR3 has 16 residues. Germline CDR1 SGHRS, CDR2 YFSETQ. The CDR3 loop reads CASSSLQGPNTGELFF. The DNA of the CDR3 is TGCGCCAGCAGCTCGTTACAGGGACCGAACACCGGGGAGCTGTTTTTT.

This chain connects TRBV6-6 to TRBJ2-6; D remains unclear. The CDR3 is 14 amino acids. Germline V CDR1 and CDR2: MNHNY, SVGAGI (reference sequence). V lost 4 bases and J 0 bases, leaving 4 bases between the germline ends. The CDR3 protein is CASSLFSGANVLTF. DNA of the CDR3: TGTGCCAGCAGTTTATTCTCTGGGGCCAACGTCCTGACTTTC.

The rearrangement links TRBV2 to TRBJ2-5, with 7 positions matching TRBD2. The J segment lost 2 bases and the V segment lost 2 bases, leaving 5 bases of the junction unmatched. Germline assignment: CDR1 SNHLY and CDR2 FYNNEI. This CDR3 spans 15 amino acids. As DNA, the CDR3 is TGTGCCAGCAGTGAACGCGACGGGGGGCAAGAGACCCAGTACTTC. It encodes CASSERDGGQETQYF.

The chain carries TRBV6-5 and TRBJ1-6, with a tentative D call TRBD1 (6 bases). The V gene lost 7 bases and the J gene lost 10 bases, with 14 bases spanning the gap. The germline gives CDR1 MNHEY, CDR2 SVGAGI. The CDR3 length is 13 residues. CDR3 nucleotides: TGTGCCAGCACCCGCGGCAGGGGATCACCCCTCCACTTT. This codes for CASTRGRGSPLHF.

Only a few counts were recorded for this clone. This chain connects TRBV9 to TRBJ1-1, with no clear D. CDR3 length equals 13 residues. V dropped 2 bases and J dropped 6 bases, with 11 bases sitting between them. The germline gives CDR1 SGDLS, CDR2 YYNGEE. CDR3 amino acids: CASSVRGISEAFF. The CDR3 coding sequence is TGTGCCAGCAGCGTGCGAGGGATCTCTGAAGCTTTCTTT.

The CDR3 sequence: CASSSTGNTEAFF. In DNA, the CDR3 is TGTGCCAGCAGCTCGACAGGGAACACTGAAGCTTTCTTT. The chain uses TRBV28 and TRBJ1-1; perhaps TRBD1 as D (6 bases). V was trimmed by 6 bases and J by 1 base, leaving 9 bases between them. Germline CDR1 and CDR2: MDHEN and SYDVKM. The CDR3 consists of 13 residues.

The chain combines TRBV5-1 with TRBJ1-1, with D uncertain. The CDR3 has 15 amino acids. V was shortened by 0 bases and J by 2 bases, with 11 bases between the two germline ends. The germline CDR1 and CDR2 sequences are SGHRS and YFSETQ. The DNA for the CDR3 is TGCGCCAGCAGCTTGGTGGCAGGTCCTAACACTGAAGCTTTCTTT. Its protein is CASSLVAGPNTEAFF.

V is TRBV29-1 and J is TRBJ1-4; TRBD1 matches 7 bases. The CDR3 is made up of 13 amino acids. The V gene end was trimmed by 3 bases and the J gene end by 6 bases; junction bases not matched to a gene: 4. From germline, CDR1 is SQVTM and CDR2 ANQGSEA. The CDR3 sequence is CSVETGSHEKLFF. The CDR3 DNA is TGCAGCGTTGAGACAGGGTCCCATGAAAAACTGTTTTTT.

V gene TRBV12-5 combines with J gene TRBJ2-5, with 12 bases identical to TRBD1. The end of the DNA fits TRBJ2-7 better, so the J call may be wrong. Germline loops: CDR1 LGHNT, CDR2 FRNRAP. CDR3 size: 13 residues. The DNA for the CDR3 is TGTGCTAGCGCCGGGACAGGGGGCCACGAGCAGTACTTC. It translates to CASAGTGGHEQYF.

Remarks on this clone: An end of the junction does not agree with germline; a read error may underlie this. Written as DNA, the CDR3 is TGTGCTAGCAGCCTCACAGGGGGAAACTACAATGAGCAGTTCTTC. The encoded protein is CASSLTGGNYNEQFF. This chain joins TRBV7-6 and TRBJ2-1; 8 positions agree with TRBD1. CDR1 SGHVS and CDR2 FNYEAQ come from the germline V gene. This CDR3 has 15 residues.

The V and J genes are TRBV6-5 and TRBJ1-6, with D perhaps TRBD1 (5 bases). Between the trimmed V and J ends, which lost 6 bases and 7 bases, there was a span of 10 bases. Germline V gene sequence: CDR1 MNHEY, CDR2 SVGAGI. This CDR3 contains 13 residues. The CDR3 DNA reads TGTGCCAGCAGCACCCAGGGCAATTCACCCCTCCACTTT. Encoded protein: CASSTQGNSPLHF.

V gene TRBV4-2 combines with J gene TRBJ2-3; 8 bases are a match to TRBD2. The CDR3 is made up of 16 amino acids. Germline V gives CDR1 LGHNA, CDR2 YNFKEQ. V dropped 0 bases and J dropped 2; count of bases not matched to a gene: 4. The CDR3 DNA reads as TGTGCCAGCAGCCAAGAGGGCGGGGGGTTCACAGATACGCAGTATTTT. Translating it yields CASSQEGGGFTDTQYF.

This clone appeared a few times. CDR3 loop: CASSVLGGYKNIQYF. CDR3 in DNA: TGTGCCAGCAGCGTATTAGGGGGTTACAAAAACATTCAGTACTTC. This chain uses TRBV9 with TRBJ2-4; possibly TRBD1 for D (6 bases). The V gene lost 1 base and the J gene lost 3 bases, with 11 bases spanning the gap. Germline CDR1 SGDLS, CDR2 YYNGEE. The CDR3 runs 15 residues. Complete variable domain (other parts from reference TRBV9 and TRBJ2-4): DSGVTQTPKHLITATGQRVTLRCSPRSGDLSVYWYQQSLDQGLQFLIQYYNGEERAKGNILERFSAQQFPDLHSELNLSSLELGDSALYFCASSVLGGYKNIQYFGAGTRLSVL.

This chain connects TRBV7-3 to TRBJ2-2, with TRBD2 matching over 9 bases. Trimming at V came to 5 bases and at J to 2 bases, leaving 9 bases not matched to a gene. The CDR3 consists of 17 residues. Germline CDR1 reads SGHTA; CDR2 reads FQGTGA. CDR3 residues: CASSPPTSGINTGELFF. CDR3 nucleotides: TGTGCCAGCAGCCCGCCGACTAGCGGCATAAACACCGGGGAGCTGTTTTTT.